The 17 T cell receptor beta chains below come from one sample, sequenced in a study of Graves' ophthalmopathy and Graves' hyperthyroidism. Transcripts of RNA were the source for amplifying TCR beta CDR3 regions. RT-PCR with HTBI primers came first, then second-round multiplex PCR. TCRdb reprocessed the multiplex PCR reads with MiXCR, giving one entry per CDR3 protein. Of around 1.1 million distinct CDR3 sequences in the sample, 35% to 40% were seen once. Specimen: peripheral blood or thyroid tissue (not recorded which). The receptors originated from an adult man with Graves' hyperthyroidism.

V gene TRBV29-1 combines with J gene TRBJ2-5; the D gene could be TRBD1 or TRBD2 (7 bases each). The CDR3 has 13 residues. From germline, CDR1 is SQVTM and CDR2 ANQGSEA. V was clipped by 3 bases and J by 5 bases, with 13 bases between them. This CDR3 reads CSVEEGGGETQYF. The CDR3 nucleotides read TGCAGCGTTGAGGAGGGAGGGGGCGAGACCCAGTACTTC.

This clonotype came up once. V and J are TRBV15 and TRBJ1-6; D unclear. Germline values: CDR1 LNHNV, CDR2 YYDKDF (reference sequence). The V and J ends lost 3 bases and 10 bases respectively, with 13 bases between them. There are 14 residues in the CDR3. CDR3 amino acids: CATSSLGFGSPLHF. CDR3 nucleotides: TGTGCCACCAGCAGCTTAGGGTTCGGGTCACCCCTCCACTTT.

The gene calls are TRBV10-3 and TRBJ2-7; D unresolved. Germline assignment: CDR1 ENHRY and CDR2 SYGVKD. V was pared by 10 bases and J by 0 bases, with 22 bases between. This CDR3 contains 16 residues. DNA of the CDR3: TGTGCCAGCAGGCCCGGGCCTCCGTCCAGCTCCTACGAGCAGTACTTC. It translates to CASRPGPPSSSYEQYF.

The chain employs TRBV7-6 and TRBJ1-1; D perhaps matches TRBD1 (5 bases). This CDR3 contains 14 residues. Germline CDR1 is SGHVS and CDR2 is FNYEAQ. V lost 4 bases and J 7 bases, leaving 16 bases between the germline ends. The CDR3 here is CASSSKGTGLEAFF. The CDR3 coding sequence is TGTGCCAGCAGCTCTAAGGGGACCGGCCTTGAAGCTTTCTTT.

In this sample, this clonotype turned up many times. This chain connects TRBV19 to TRBJ2-7; D may match TRBD1 or TRBD2 (5 bases each). The CDR3 length is 13 residues. CDR1 is LNHDA and CDR2 is SQIVND in the germline V gene (reference sequence). The ends were cut back, 10 bases at V and 3 bases at J, with 16 bases in the middle. CDR3 residues: CATHRDRYYEQYF. As DNA, the CDR3 is TGTGCCACCCACCGGGACCGTTACTACGAGCAGTACTTC. The full variable domain, in which reference TRBV19 and TRBJ2-7 provide the parts outside the CDR3, is DGGITQSPKYLFRKEGQNVTLSCEQNLNHDAMYWYRQDPGQGLRLIYYSQIVNDFQKGDIAEGYSVSREKKESFPLTVTSAQKNPTAFYLCATHRDRYYEQYFGPGTRLTVT.

This clonotype was recorded at least ten times. V usage is TRBV7-2 and J usage is TRBJ1-1, with D tentatively TRBD1 (5 bases). The CDR3 has 13 amino acids. V dropped 1 base and J dropped 6 bases, with 9 bases sitting between them. The V gene's germline CDR1 is SGHTA and CDR2 FQGNSA. The CDR3 DNA is TGTGCCAGCAGCTTAGGGGGCAGCGCTGAAGCTTTCTTT. It is translated as CASSLGGSAEAFF.

This clonotype appeared a few times. The rearrangement joins TRBV4-1 to TRBJ1-3, with D hard to call. The V end was cut by 0 bases, the J end by 0 bases, with 6 bases between. Per the germline V gene, CDR1 is MGHRA and CDR2 is YSYEKL. There are 15 residues in the CDR3. The CDR3 DNA is TGCGCCAGCAGCCAAGATTTGAACTCTGGAAACACCATATATTTT. The encoded protein is CASSQDLNSGNTIYF.

This clonotype showed up many times. This chain connects TRBV27 to TRBJ1-5; no firm D call. The CDR3 runs 15 residues. Germline assignment: CDR1 MNHEY and CDR2 SMNVEV (reference sequence). V lost 7 bases and J 3 bases, leaving 16 bases between the germline ends. CDR3 DNA sequence: TGTGCCAGCACCGACCCAGGCGCCTCCAATCAGCCCCAGCATTTT. Residues: CASTDPGASNQPQHF.

This clonotype was detected a few times. The chain combines TRBV6-2 or TRBV6-3 with TRBJ1-1, with TRBD1 identical over 7 bases. Germline-derived CDR1 and CDR2 are MNHEY and SVGEGT. This CDR3 is built from 14 residues. V shed 4 bases, J shed 3 bases, and the junction held 5 bases outside the gene matches. CDR3 coding DNA: TGTGCCAGCAGTTCGGACAGGCCCTACACTGAAGCTTTCTTT. It yields the protein CASSSDRPYTEAFF.

For the CDR3, the DNA is TGTGCCAGCAGTTACGATTTCCCTCGTGGAATCTATGGCTACACCTTC. Translated, it gives CASSYDFPRGIYGYTF. This chain connects TRBV6-2 or TRBV6-3 to TRBJ1-2, with D unclear. V dropped 2 bases and J dropped 4 bases, with 17 bases sitting between them. Germline assignment: CDR1 MNHEY and CDR2 SVGEGT. This CDR3 spans 16 amino acids.

Written as DNA, the CDR3 is TGTGCCAGCAGTGGAAGCGGGAGGGCCCGAGAGACCCAGTACTTC. It codes for CASSGSGRARETQYF. The rearrangement joins TRBV2 to TRBJ2-5; 10 positions agree with TRBD2. After removal of 4 bases from V and 4 bases from J, the junction contained 6 bases not matched to a gene. CDR1 and CDR2 from the germline V gene are SNHLY and FYNNEI. The CDR3 is made up of 15 amino acids.

Remarks on this clonotype: Being one base from a much bigger clone, this may be a read error. The rearrangement uses TRBV7-2 and TRBJ2-7; 8 bases map to TRBD1. CDR3 length: 17 residues. Trimming removed 4 bases from V and 5 bases from J; junction bases left unmatched: 16. CDR1 and CDR2 (germline): SGHTA, FQGNSA. Here the CDR3 reads CASSSPPRTGMSHEQYF. CDR3 sequence (DNA): TGTGCCAGCAGCTCGCCGCCCAGGACAGGGATGTCCCACGAGCAGTACTTC.

The rearrangement uses TRBV29-1 and TRBJ1-4; 8 bases agree with TRBD1. The ends lost 7 bases at V and 8 bases at J; junction bases unmatched: 9. The CDR3 runs to 13 residues. Germline V gives CDR1 SQVTM, CDR2 ANQGSEA. The CDR3 sequence is CSAVTGEVEKLFF. DNA for the CDR3: TGCAGCGCTGTGACAGGGGAGGTCGAAAAACTGTTTTTT.

This clonotype was found many times. The chain carries TRBV7-8 and TRBJ2-5; D tentatively fits TRBD1 or TRBD2 (5 bases each). The CDR3 runs to 11 residues. Trimming removed 7 bases from V and 5 bases from J, with 8 bases in between. The germline V gene has CDR1 SGHVS and CDR2 FQNEAQ. CDR3 nucleotide sequence: TGTGCCAGCACCGAGGGGGAGACCCAGTACTTC. This translates into CASTEGETQYF.

Only a few counts were recorded for this clonotype. The J gene is TRBJ2-2, the V gene TRBV7-2; TRBD2 is a possible D gene (5 bases). Trimming took 1 base from V and 0 from J, leaving 6 bases between them. CDR1 and CDR2 from the germline V gene are SGHTA and FQGNSA. The CDR3 sequence is 15 residues long. In DNA, the CDR3 is TGTGCCAGCAGCTTAGAACTAGCGAACACCGGGGAGCTGTTTTTT. Its protein is CASSLELANTGELFF.

The table lists this clonotype with many counts. This sequence joins TRBV19 and TRBJ2-5, with TRBD2 matching over 10 bases. After removal of 3 bases from V and 5 bases from J, the junction contained 6 bases not matched to a gene. This CDR3 spans 15 amino acids. The germline V gene encodes CDR1 LNHDA and CDR2 SQIVND (reference sequence). This CDR3 reads CASSIQAGGSETQYF. The CDR3 bases are TGTGCCAGTAGTATTCAAGCGGGGGGGTCTGAGACCCAGTACTTC.

This clonotype was observed at least ten times. V is TRBV29-1 and J is TRBJ2-7, with D possibly TRBD1 on 6 matching bases. CDR3 length: 15 amino acids. Per the germline V gene, CDR1 is SQVTM and CDR2 is ANQGSEA. V lost 8 bases and J 0 bases, leaving 20 bases between the germline ends. The CDR3: CSFLLQGRNSYEQYF. The CDR3 DNA reads TGCAGCTTCTTATTACAGGGACGTAACTCCTACGAGCAGTACTTC.